What follows are 4 T cell receptor beta chains derived from one specimen sequenced in a study of Tregs in tolerant kidney transplant recipients. Assay: immunoSEQ multiplex PCR; the TCRdb copy retains only in-frame clones and omits some. The sample holds 90,000 or so clones, around 90% seen once. The sequenced material came from CD8+ T cells from blood. These receptors all stem from a human donor in good health.

The rearrangement links TRBV5-4 to TRBJ2-7; 7 bases align to TRBD2. With 1 base clipped from V and 3 bases from J, the junction kept 10 bases outside the gene matches. There are 16 residues in the CDR3. In germline, CDR1 is SGHNT, CDR2 YYREEE (reference sequence). The CDR3 loop reads CASSLSVAGENYEQYF. The CDR3 DNA is TGTGCCAGCAGCTTGTCCGTGGCGGGGGAGAACTACGAGCAGTACTTC.

V is TRBV2 and J is TRBJ2-7; D is unclear. The CDR3 length is 16 residues. V lost 1 base to trimming and J lost 2 bases, with 15 bases between them. Germline V gives CDR1 SNHLY, CDR2 FYNNEI. CDR3 protein: CASSEESGSLAYEQYF. CDR3 bases: TGTGCCAGCAGTGAAGAGTCTGGCAGCTTAGCCTACGAGCAGTACTTC.

This clone has just a few counts. In the same sample, other DNA sequences code for this CDR3. V and J are TRBV7-9 and TRBJ2-1; 7 positions match TRBD1. Germline CDR1 is SEHNR and CDR2 is FQNEAQ (reference sequence). This CDR3 region has 12 residues. V lost 5 bases, J lost 7 bases, and 2 bases stayed unmatched. The CDR3 here is CASSPTGNEQFF. In nucleotides, the CDR3 is TGTGCCAGCAGCCCGACAGGGAATGAGCAGTTCTTC.

This clone came up a few times. The rearrangement links TRBV9 to TRBJ1-1, with D unclear. Trimming cost V 3 bases and J 1 base, with 10 bases left between them. The CDR3 contains 14 residues. Germline CDR1 and CDR2: SGDLS and YYNGEE. The CDR3 spells CASSAERTNTEAFF. The CDR3, as DNA: TGTGCCAGCAGCGCCGAGAGGACGAACACTGAAGCTTTCTTT.